The next 30 T cell receptor beta chains were all read from a single sample in a study of memory CD4+ T cells and cytomegalovirus serostatus. TCRdb keeps only in-frame clones here, not all; method: immunoSEQ multiplex PCR. The data show tens of thousands of clones, 82% seen once. The sort gate was single viable CD3+CD4+CD8-CD45RO+ cells for memory CD4+ T cells. The sample was memory CD4+ T cells from blood. The source of these receptors is an adult in good health and CMV-seronegative.

The V call is TRBV11-2, the J call TRBJ2-4, with D hard to call. V was cut by 4 bases and J by 0 bases, with 7 bases left in between. Germline V CDR1 and CDR2: SGHAT, FQNNGV. The CDR3 runs 14 residues. CDR3 sequence: CASSSTLAKNIQYF. The CDR3, as DNA: TGTGCCAGCAGCTCCACCTTAGCCAAAAACATTCAGTACTTC.

This clone appeared a few times. V and J are TRBV28 and TRBJ2-1, with 9 bases identical to TRBD1. Germline CDR1 MDHEN, CDR2 SYDVKM. Trimming cost V 6 bases and J 4 bases; bases outside gene matches: 7. This CDR3 contains 15 residues. CDR3 nucleotide sequence: TGTGCCAGCAGCCTTTGGGGACAGGGATACAATGAGCAGTTCTTC. It codes for CASSLWGQGYNEQFF.

This clone was seen a handful of times. The chain combines TRBV5-6 with TRBJ1-6; TRBD1 might be the D (5 bases). Germline values: CDR1 SGHDT, CDR2 YYEEEE. The CDR3 runs 14 residues. V was cut by 4 bases and J by 8 bases, with 13 bases left in between. In DNA, the CDR3 is TGTGCCAGCAGCCCAGGTCTGGGGGATTCACCCCTCCACTTT. This encodes CASSPGLGDSPLHF.

The chain links TRBV5-1 to TRBJ2-7, with 10 bases identical to TRBD1. V lost 3 bases, J lost 4 bases, and 7 bases stayed unmatched. From germline, CDR1 is SGHRS and CDR2 YFSETQ. This CDR3 region has 15 residues. The CDR3 region has the DNA TGCGCCAGCAGCTACCTGACAGGGGGCGGTTACGAGCAGTACTTC. Its translation: CASSYLTGGGYEQYF.

This clone is a singleton in its sample. The chain recombines TRBV4-2 with TRBJ1-6; D is perhaps TRBD1 (5 bases). Trimming removed 0 bases from V and 13 bases from J, with 10 bases in between. Germline values: CDR1 LGHNA, CDR2 YNFKEQ. The length of the CDR3 is 13 residues. CDR3 residues: CASSQDRDFPLHF. CDR3 nucleotides: TGTGCCAGCAGCCAAGACAGGGATTTTCCCCTCCACTTT.

The chain uses TRBV27 and TRBJ1-2; D is undetermined. The V end lost 0 bases, the J end lost 3 bases, and 11 bases lay between the germline ends. The length of the CDR3 is 15 residues. CDR1 is MNHEY, CDR2 SMNVEV, per germline (reference sequence). CDR3 amino acids: CASSLSGSTYYGYTF. The CDR3 bases are TGTGCCAGCAGTTTATCTGGCTCGACTTACTATGGCTACACCTTC.

The rearrangement joins TRBV29-1 to TRBJ2-3, with 8 bases fitting TRBD1. The CDR3 loop spans 14 amino acids. The germline gives CDR1 SQVTM, CDR2 ANQGSEA. The J segment lost 2 bases and the V segment lost 5 bases, leaving 6 bases of the junction unmatched. The CDR3 loop reads CSVTGTGVTDTQYF. In DNA form, the CDR3 reads TGCAGCGTTACCGGGACAGGCGTCACAGATACGCAGTATTTT.

The V gene is TRBV25-1, the J gene TRBJ2-7; 7 bases line up with TRBD1. The CDR3 extends over 16 amino acids. The V gene's germline CDR1 is MGHDK and CDR2 SYGVNS. V shed 3 bases, J shed 1 base, and the junction held 9 bases outside the gene matches. DNA for the CDR3: TGTGCCAGCAGTGATCCGGCGGGCAGGGGGTCCTACGAGCAGTACTTC. It is translated as CASSDPAGRGSYEQYF.

The genes are TRBV2 and TRBJ1-2, with no clear D. Deletions cut 4 bases from V and 4 bases from J, with 10 bases between. The CDR3 is made up of 13 amino acids. The germline V gene encodes CDR1 SNHLY and CDR2 FYNNEI. In DNA form, the CDR3 reads TGTGCCAGCAGTGTGACGGGCCGCTATGGCTACACCTTC. This translates into CASSVTGRYGYTF.

This clone was seen a few times. J is TRBJ1-3 and V is TRBV5-1; D is uncertain. CDR1 SGHRS and CDR2 YFSETQ come from the germline V gene. V dropped 1 base and J dropped 4 bases, with 9 bases sitting between them. This CDR3 is 14 amino acids long. The DNA of the CDR3 is TGCGCCAGCAGCTTGACGGTAAACGGAAACACCATATATTTT. Protein: CASSLTVNGNTIYF.

This rearrangement joins TRBV10-3 to TRBJ2-1, with TRBD1 matching over 12 bases. The V segment lost 1 base and the J segment 6 bases; nucleotides outside the gene matches: 4. Germline loops: CDR1 ENHRY, CDR2 SYGVKD. This CDR3 is 16 amino acids long. The CDR3: CAISELRGQGANEQFF. The CDR3, as DNA: TGTGCCATCAGTGAGTTAAGGGGACAGGGGGCCAATGAGCAGTTCTTC.

CDR3: CASSQGSLNTEAFF. CDR3 in DNA: TGTGCCAGCAGTCAGGGGAGTTTGAACACTGAAGCTTTCTTT. This chain joins TRBV27 and TRBJ1-1, with D tentatively TRBD1 (6 bases). V lost 5 bases to trimming and J lost 0 bases, with 10 bases between them. CDR3 length: 14 residues. Germline V gene sequence: CDR1 MNHEY, CDR2 SMNVEV (reference sequence).

This clone turned up a few times. The chain is built from TRBV11-2 and TRBJ2-5, with 8 bases identical to TRBD2. Trimming removed 2 bases from V and 2 bases from J; junction bases left unmatched: 10. This CDR3 has 17 amino acids. Per the germline V gene, CDR1 is SGHAT and CDR2 is FQNNGV. CDR3: CASSLTTGGPRQETQYF. CDR3 DNA sequence: TGTGCCAGCAGCTTAACAACGGGGGGGCCCCGACAAGAGACCCAGTACTTC.

This clone appeared once. The V call is TRBV4-1, the J call TRBJ1-2; 7 bases map to TRBD1. This CDR3 has 15 amino acids. J gave up 8 bases and V 1 base, and 10 bases lay outside the gene matches. Germline-derived CDR1 and CDR2 are MGHRA and YSYEKL. CDR3 nucleotides: TGCGCCAGCAGCCAAGCCCCGGGACAGAGCAACGGCTACACCTTC. It translates to CASSQAPGQSNGYTF.

J is TRBJ2-1 and V is TRBV4-1; 9 nucleotides line up with TRBD2. V trimming: 0 bases; J trimming: 6 bases; junction bases outside the gene matches: 6. This CDR3 has 16 amino acids. Germline V gene lookup returns CDR1 MGHRA and CDR2 YSYEKL. The CDR3 region has the DNA TGCGCCAGCAGCCAAGATTCAGGACTAGCGATCAATGAGCAGTTCTTC. This gives the protein CASSQDSGLAINEQFF.

The chain is built from TRBV5-4 and TRBJ1-4; 9 bases are shared with TRBD1. CDR3 length: 15 residues. Germline V CDR1 and CDR2: SGHNT, YYREEE (reference sequence). V dropped 3 bases and J dropped 8; count of bases not matched to a gene: 8. CDR3 nucleotides: TGTGCCAGCAGCTGGGGACAGGGTAAAGGGGAAAAACTGTTTTTT. It specifies CASSWGQGKGEKLFF.

The chain recombines TRBV5-1 with TRBJ1-3, with D perhaps TRBD1 (6 bases). Germline values: CDR1 SGHRS, CDR2 YFSETQ. This CDR3 has 15 residues. V lost 5 bases to trimming and J lost 4 bases, with 16 bases between them. The CDR3 nucleotides are TGCGCCAGCAGAGAGGGGGTTTACGGGGGAAACACCATATATTTT. This gives the protein CASREGVYGGNTIYF.

V usage is TRBV19 and J usage is TRBJ1-3; D ambiguous. Trimming stripped 9 bases from V and 4 bases from J, with 13 bases between. The CDR3 has 13 amino acids. In germline, CDR1 is LNHDA, CDR2 SQIVND (reference sequence). The CDR3 region has the DNA TGTGCCAGCGAGGGCAGAATAGGAAACACCATATATTTT. This encodes CASEGRIGNTIYF.

This chain uses TRBV9 with TRBJ2-3; D possibly corresponds to TRBD2 (6 bases). V shed 3 bases and J shed 2 bases, with 7 bases lying between them. The CDR3 has 13 amino acids. CDR1 is SGDLS and CDR2 is YYNGEE in the germline V gene. The CDR3 coding sequence is TGTGCCAGCAGCGGGACTATCACAGATACGCAGTATTTT. Translation gives CASSGTITDTQYF.

The V call is TRBV28, the J call TRBJ2-3; tentatively, D is TRBD1 or TRBD2 (5 bases each). Trimming stripped 3 bases from V and 1 base from J, with 14 bases between. Germline V CDR1 and CDR2: MDHEN, SYDVKM. The CDR3 is 16 amino acids. The CDR3 DNA reads TGTGCCAGCAGTTTTTCACGGGGCCAGGGCACAGATACGCAGTATTTT. Translating gives CASSFSRGQGTDTQYF.

The chain combines TRBV19 with TRBJ1-5, with D perhaps matching TRBD1 (6 bases). The CDR3 totals 15 residues. The germline V and J ends were trimmed by 9 bases and 0 bases, with 15 bases remaining between them. Germline V gene data show CDR1 as LNHDA and CDR2 as SQIVND (reference sequence). The CDR3: CASSSGQNSNQPQHF. The CDR3 DNA sequence: TGTGCCAGCTCGTCAGGACAGAATAGCAATCAGCCCCAGCATTTT.

The J gene is TRBJ1-3, the V gene TRBV7-8, with D possibly matching TRBD1 (5 bases). This CDR3 has 19 amino acids. Germline CDR1 reads SGHVS; CDR2 reads FQNEAQ. V lost 2 bases and J lost 3, with 23 bases in between. CDR3 bases: TGTGCCAGCAGCTTATTAGCAAGCAGTCGGGGGAAGTATGGAAACACCATATATTTT. It encodes CASSLLASSRGKYGNTIYF.

V usage is TRBV28 and J usage is TRBJ1-2; D remains unclear. This CDR3 is 14 amino acids long. Trimming cost V 6 bases and J 5 bases, with 16 bases left between them. Germline CDR1 MDHEN, CDR2 SYDVKM. CDR3: CASRTRQEGYGYTF. DNA of the CDR3: TGTGCCAGCAGGACCCGACAAGAAGGTTATGGCTACACCTTC.

The V gene is TRBV6-6, the J gene TRBJ1-1, with D possibly being TRBD1 (5 bases). The CDR3 is made up of 12 amino acids. CDR1 is MNHNY, CDR2 SVGAGI, per germline (reference sequence). Trimming pared 2 bases from V and 7 bases from J, leaving 8 bases between. The CDR3 loop is CASSYVRGEAFF. The CDR3 DNA is TGTGCCAGCAGTTACGTGAGGGGTGAAGCTTTCTTT.

V usage is TRBV30 and J usage is TRBJ2-5; 9 nucleotides agree with TRBD1. The DNA matches TRBJ2-7 better at its end, which makes the J call doubtful. CDR1 is GTSNPN, CDR2 SVGIG, per germline (reference sequence). This CDR3 spans 14 amino acids. The CDR3 loop reads CAWKTGQGYGEQYF. As DNA, the CDR3 is TGTGCCTGGAAGACGGGACAGGGCTATGGCGAGCAGTACTTC.

The chain carries TRBV6-6 and TRBJ1-6; 8 nucleotides agree with TRBD1. CDR3 length equals 15 residues. Trimming removed 6 bases from V and 7 bases from J; junction bases left unmatched: 8. The germline gives CDR1 MNHNY, CDR2 SVGAGI (reference sequence). DNA for the CDR3: TGTGCCAGCAGAGGGATGGACAGGGAGAATTCACCCCTCCACTTT. It translates to CASRGMDRENSPLHF.

CDR3: CASSPGPQGYTF. DNA for the CDR3: TGTGCCAGCAGTCCCGGGCCTCAGGGCTACACCTTC. J is TRBJ1-2 and V is TRBV2; D call uncertain. The CDR3 length is 12 residues. Looked up from germline, CDR1 is SNHLY and CDR2 is FYNNEI. Trimming pared 5 bases from V and 8 bases from J, leaving 12 bases between.

This clone turned up a few times. This chain uses TRBV6-1 with TRBJ2-3, with TRBD2 identical over 9 bases. With V trimmed by 2 bases and J by 4 bases, 10 bases remained unmatched. Germline V gene data show CDR1 as MNHNS and CDR2 as SASEGT. The CDR3 runs 17 residues. CDR3 sequence reads: CASSERAGGRLADTQYF. In nucleotides, the CDR3 is TGTGCCAGCAGTGAAAGGGCGGGGGGGCGTCTAGCAGATACGCAGTATTTT.

The table lists this clone with a count of one. The genes are TRBV6-6 and TRBJ1-1; the D gene is possibly TRBD1 (5 bases). From germline, CDR1 is MNHNY and CDR2 SVGAGI (reference sequence). Trimming took 0 bases from V and 4 from J, leaving 12 bases between them. The CDR3 length is 15 residues. The CDR3 DNA reads TGTGCCAGCAGTTACTCGGGGATAGGGGTCACTGAAGCTTTCTTT. Translated: CASSYSGIGVTEAFF.

This clone was seen only a few times. The gene calls are TRBV2 and TRBJ1-3; maybe TRBD1 (5 bases). Germline assignment: CDR1 SNHLY and CDR2 FYNNEI. V lost 8 bases, J lost 0 bases, and 11 bases lay in between. The CDR3 has 14 amino acids. CDR3 loop: CASGTTRSGNTIYF. In DNA form, the CDR3 reads TGTGCCAGCGGGACCACCCGCTCTGGAAACACCATATATTTT.